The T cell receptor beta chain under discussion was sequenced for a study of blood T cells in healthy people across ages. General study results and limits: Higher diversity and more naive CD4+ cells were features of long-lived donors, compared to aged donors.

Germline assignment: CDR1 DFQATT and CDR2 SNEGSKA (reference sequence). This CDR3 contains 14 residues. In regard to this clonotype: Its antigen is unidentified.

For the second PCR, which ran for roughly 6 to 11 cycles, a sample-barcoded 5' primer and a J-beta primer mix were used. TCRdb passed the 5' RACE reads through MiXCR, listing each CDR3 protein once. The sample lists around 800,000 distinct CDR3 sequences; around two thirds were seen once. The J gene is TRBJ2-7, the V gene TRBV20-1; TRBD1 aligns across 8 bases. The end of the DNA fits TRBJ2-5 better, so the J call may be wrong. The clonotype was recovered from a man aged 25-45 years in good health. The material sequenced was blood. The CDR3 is CSASATGAGETQYF. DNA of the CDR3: TGCAGTGCTAGCGCGACAGGGGCGGGAGAGACCCAGTACTTC.